This T cell receptor beta chain emerged from a study of siplizumab effects on memory and regulatory T cells. As concerns this clone: What it binds is not known. The germline gene is not matched at one end of the junction; a read error may be the cause.

Each sample yielded roughly 92,000 assayed TCR templates. The method was immunoSEQ multiplex PCR; TCRdb's version includes in-frame clones alone and lacks a portion of them. The sample contains roughly 64,000 clones, about 96% of which appear only once. This CDR3 is built from 18 residues. The V gene's germline CDR1 is SQVTM and CDR2 ANQGSEA. Study-level points and caveats: There was no confirmation of the suppressive function of proliferating Tregs from siplizumab cultures. In unstimulated cells, naive T cells appeared more diverse than memory T cells and seemed major alloresponse contributors.

Unstimulated naive, memory, effector memory and TEMRA subsets were sequenced, and this was done in a few donor pairs. This TCR was sampled from a human donor in good health. The V call is TRBV29-1, the J call TRBJ2-2; D is possibly TRBD2 (6 bases). Input material: naive CD8+ T cells sorted from blood. CDR3 in amino acids: CSVEAFPAGCRNSGELFF. The CDR3 bases are TGCAGCGTTGAAGCGTTCCCGGCGGGGTGTCGAAACAGCGGGGAGCTGTTTTTT.